These 26 T cell receptor beta chains came from one sample sequenced in a study of blood T cell repertoires in COVID-19. TCRdb's table, derived via immunoSEQ multiplex PCR, lists solely in-frame clones and lacks some. The sample holds approximately 250,000 clones, around nine tenths seen once. The sample taken for sequencing was PBMCs or T cells enriched from blood (not recorded which). All receptors come from a woman between 25 and 40 years old who had recovered from COVID-19.

The table lists this clone with a count of one. The chain joins TRBV6-6 to TRBJ2-1; 10 bases fit TRBD2. J was trimmed by 6 bases and V by 2 bases; bases with no gene match: 4. Germline values: CDR1 MNHNY, CDR2 SVGAGI (reference sequence). This CDR3 spans 15 amino acids. As DNA, the CDR3 is TGTGCCAGCAGTTACACTAGCGGGATACGCAATGAGCAGTTCTTC. Protein: CASSYTSGIRNEQFF.

The gene calls are TRBV5-5 and TRBJ1-5, with D possibly being TRBD1 (5 bases). V was pared by 3 bases and J by 0 bases, with 19 bases between. The CDR3 is made up of 18 amino acids. The germline CDR1 and CDR2 sequences are SGHKS and YYEKEE (reference sequence). The CDR3 loop is CASSSFGGTDYSNQPQHF. The CDR3 DNA follows: TGTGCCAGCAGCTCATTTGGGGGGACGGATTATAGCAATCAGCCCCAGCATTTT.

The rearrangement uses TRBV19 and TRBJ1-1, with D unclear. There are 13 residues in the CDR3. V lost 7 bases and J lost 1, with 10 bases in between. Germline V CDR1 and CDR2: LNHDA, SQIVND (reference sequence). The CDR3 sequence is CASIGRENTEAFF. The CDR3 coding sequence is TGTGCCAGTATCGGGAGAGAGAACACTGAAGCTTTCTTT.

The V call is TRBV30, the J call TRBJ1-1; possible D gene TRBD1, 6 bases. CDR1 GTSNPN and CDR2 SVGIG come from the germline V gene (reference sequence). The V gene lost 8 bases and the J gene lost 0 bases, with 16 bases spanning the gap. The CDR3 loop spans 14 amino acids. The CDR3, as DNA: TGTGCCGGGCAGGGGCATTCAGTGAACACTGAAGCTTTCTTT. This encodes CAGQGHSVNTEAFF. The whole variable domain, filled in from reference TRBV30 and TRBJ1-1, reads SQTIHQWPATLVQPVGSPLSLECTVEGTSNPNLYWYRQAAGRGLQLLFYSVGIGQISSEVPQNLSASRPQDRQFILSSKKLLLSDSGFYLCAGQGHSVNTEAFFGQGTRLTVV.

The chain carries TRBV19 and TRBJ2-1, with unresolved D. Germline assignment: CDR1 LNHDA and CDR2 SQIVND (reference sequence). There are 16 residues in the CDR3. The V end was cut by 6 bases, the J end by 0 bases, with 15 bases between. The CDR3 reads CASSNNPLSSYNEQFF. CDR3 in DNA: TGTGCCAGTAGCAATAACCCCCTAAGCTCCTACAATGAGCAGTTCTTC.

This chain connects TRBV29-1 to TRBJ1-4; D may be TRBD1 (5 bases). This CDR3 has 13 residues. With 4 bases removed from V and 8 bases from J, the gap between germline ends came to 14 bases. The germline gives CDR1 SQVTM, CDR2 ANQGSEA. The CDR3 DNA reads TGCAGCGTTGGTGGAGGGGTTGGGGAAAAACTGTTTTTT. It translates to CSVGGGVGEKLFF.

The V gene is TRBV19, the J gene TRBJ1-5, with 7 positions matching TRBD1. The CDR3 runs 16 residues. V lost 3 bases, J lost 2 bases, and 7 bases stayed unmatched. Germline CDR1 is LNHDA and CDR2 is SQIVND (reference sequence). The CDR3 loop reads CASSIQGVLRNQPQHF. The CDR3 nucleotides read TGTGCCAGTAGTATCCAGGGGGTATTACGCAATCAGCCCCAGCATTTT.

The V and J genes are TRBV5-4 and TRBJ2-7; 9 nucleotides agree with TRBD2. The CDR3 runs to 15 residues. Germline V CDR1 and CDR2: SGHNT, YYREEE (reference sequence). Trimming removed 0 bases from V and 7 bases from J; junction bases left unmatched: 8. CDR3 sequence: CASSLGGRAGREQYF. The CDR3 DNA follows: TGTGCCAGCAGCTTGGGCGGGAGGGCCGGCAGGGAGCAGTACTTC.

V and J are TRBV4-3 and TRBJ1-2, with 9 bases lining up with TRBD1. V gave up 2 bases and J gave up 4 bases; unmatched junction bases: 2. The CDR3 sequence is 14 residues long. Germline V lookup: CDR1 LGHNA, CDR2 YSLEER. The CDR3 loop reads CASSQRDRAYGYTF. The CDR3 DNA is TGCGCCAGCAGCCAACGGGACAGGGCCTATGGCTACACCTTC.

V gene TRBV28 combines with J gene TRBJ1-2, with 8 bases matching TRBD1. The CDR3 is 15 residues long. Germline lookup yields CDR1 MDHEN and CDR2 SYDVKM. Losses at the gene ends were 4 bases for V and 5 bases for J; bases not matched to a gene: 9. The CDR3 reads CASSSTGGKDYGYTF. The DNA of the CDR3 is TGTGCCAGCAGTTCAACAGGGGGGAAAGATTATGGCTACACCTTC.

V and J are TRBV30 and TRBJ2-1; D may be TRBD2 (7 bases). Germline assignment: CDR1 GTSNPN and CDR2 SVGIG (reference sequence). The CDR3 spans 15 residues. V lost 1 base and J 2 bases, leaving 12 bases between the germline ends. The CDR3 loop reads CAWSARGGTYNEQFF. In nucleotides, the CDR3 is TGTGCCTGGAGTGCTAGGGGGGGTACCTACAATGAGCAGTTCTTC.

The sample holds one count of this clone. This chain connects TRBV6-5 to TRBJ1-1; unclear D gene. Germline assignment: CDR1 MNHEY and CDR2 SVGAGI. This CDR3 region has 12 residues. Between the trimmed V and J ends, which lost 6 bases and 10 bases, there was a span of 15 bases. The CDR3 region has the DNA TGTGCCAGCAGCTATGGGCCTCGGGGAGCTTTCTTT. Translated, it gives CASSYGPRGAFF.

This chain links TRBV30 with TRBJ1-2; 8 nucleotides line up with TRBD1. The CDR3 length is 14 residues. Germline CDR1 is GTSNPN and CDR2 is SVGIG (reference sequence). V lost 0 bases and J lost 4; bases outside the gene matches: 4. CDR3 in DNA: TGTGCCTGGAGTGTCAGGGGGCTCGGCTATGGCTACACCTTC. Amino acids: CAWSVRGLGYGYTF. Together with reference TRBV30 and TRBJ1-2, the CDR3 gives the full variable domain: SQTIHQWPATLVQPVGSPLSLECTVEGTSNPNLYWYRQAAGRGLQLLFYSVGIGQISSEVPQNLSASRPQDRQFILSSKKLLLSDSGFYLCAWSVRGLGYGYTFGSGTRLTVV.

This clone occurred once. This sequence joins TRBV27 and TRBJ1-5; no reliable D call. Trimming left V 3 bases short and J 5 bases short, with 8 bases between. The V gene's germline CDR1 is MNHEY and CDR2 SMNVEV (reference sequence). The CDR3 totals 13 residues. The CDR3 region is CASSLAVHQPQHF. The CDR3 coding sequence is TGTGCCAGCAGTTTGGCTGTTCATCAGCCCCAGCATTTT.

The gene calls are TRBV18 and TRBJ1-1; 9 bases line up with TRBD1. Germline V CDR1 and CDR2: KGHSH, LQKENI. V trimming: 5 bases; J trimming: 1 base; junction bases outside the gene matches: 2. This CDR3 is built from 14 residues. The CDR3: CASSGQGKNTEAFF. CDR3 coding DNA: TGTGCCAGCTCAGGACAGGGGAAGAACACTGAAGCTTTCTTT.

A note on this clone: Other DNA sequences in this specimen translate into the identical CDR3. The gene calls are TRBV5-1 and TRBJ2-7; D not resolved. The V and J ends lost 2 bases and 2 bases respectively, with 8 bases between them. Per the germline V gene, CDR1 is SGHRS and CDR2 is YFSETQ. The CDR3 consists of 13 residues. In DNA, the CDR3 is TGCGCCAGCAGCTTAGAGACACCCTACGAGCAGTACTTC. This sequence encodes CASSLETPYEQYF. Using reference TRBV5-1 and TRBJ2-7 for the parts outside the CDR3, the full variable domain is KAGVTQTPRYLIKTRGQQVTLSCSPISGHRSVSWYQQTPGQGLQFLFEYFSETQRNKGNFPGRFSGRQFSNSRSEMNVSTLELGDSALYLCASSLETPYEQYFGPGTRLTVT.

The rearrangement uses TRBV20-1 and TRBJ2-1; D remains unclear. Trimming removed 7 bases at V and 3 bases at J, with 7 bases between. CDR3 length: 11 residues. The germline gives CDR1 DFQATT, CDR2 SNEGSKA (reference sequence). For the CDR3, the DNA is TGCAGTGTTATCTTCTACAATGAGCAGTTCTTC. Translated: CSVIFYNEQFF.

The chain couples TRBV5-8 to TRBJ1-2, with D uncertain. The CDR3 covers 15 residues. V shed 4 bases and J shed 8 bases, with 21 bases lying between them. Germline assignment: CDR1 SGHTS and CDR2 YDEGEE. The CDR3 DNA is TGTGCCAGCAGCCGACGGACGCCCTTCTCGGGAGGCTACACCTTC. Translated: CASSRRTPFSGGYTF.

This rearrangement joins TRBV6-2 or TRBV6-3 to TRBJ2-2; TRBD2 matches at 8 bases. Germline CDR1 reads MNHEY; CDR2 reads SVGEGT. The length of the CDR3 is 15 residues. Trimming took 5 bases from V and 5 from J; bases not matched to a gene: 7. CDR3 in amino acids: CASSQAGVRTGELFF. CDR3 sequence (DNA): TGTGCCAGCAGTCAAGCGGGAGTGCGAACCGGGGAGCTGTTTTTT.

The chain has TRBV21-1 and TRBJ2-1; the table's TRBD2 call for D was not verified on the DNA. TRBV21-1 has pseudogene status. The CDR3 spans 14 residues. The CDR3 bases are TGTGCCAGGGCCACTAGCGGGAGGAGGAATGAGCAGTTCTTC. Protein sequence: CARATSGRRNEQFF.

A few counts support this clone. V usage is TRBV4-1 and J usage is TRBJ2-3, with 7 bases identical to TRBD2. J gave up 7 bases and V 1 base, and 11 bases lay outside the gene matches. CDR3 length equals 16 residues. Germline lookup yields CDR1 MGHRA and CDR2 YSYEKL. The CDR3: CASSQARGLGSHTQYF. CDR3 in DNA: TGCGCCAGCAGCCAAGCCAGAGGACTAGGAAGTCATACGCAGTATTTT.

The chain carries TRBV5-1 and TRBJ2-5; D uncertain. V was trimmed by 1 base and J by 5 bases, leaving 9 bases between them. The CDR3 contains 13 residues. Germline V lookup: CDR1 SGHRS, CDR2 YFSETQ. The CDR3 reads CASSLWPSETQYF. CDR3 DNA: TGCGCCAGCAGCTTGTGGCCCTCGGAGACCCAGTACTTC.

This chain links TRBV6-2 or TRBV6-3 with TRBJ2-7; a weak D match, TRBD1 (6 bases). The germline V gene has CDR1 MNHEY and CDR2 SVGEGT. This CDR3 has 16 residues. V was clipped by 2 bases and J by 3 bases, with 17 bases between them. The CDR3 DNA reads as TGTGCCAGCAGTTACCGCATGGACAGCGTACACTACGAGCAGTACTTC. Residues: CASSYRMDSVHYEQYF.

The rearrangement joins TRBV9 to TRBJ2-6; possible D gene TRBD1, 5 bases. Trimming cost V 0 bases and J 1 base, with 11 bases left between them. The CDR3 totals 17 residues. The germline gives CDR1 SGDLS, CDR2 YYNGEE. The CDR3 nucleotides are TGTGCCAGCAGCGTAGACCCCAGGGTATCTGGGGCCAACGTCCTGACTTTC. Its translation: CASSVDPRVSGANVLTF. Based on the CDR3 plus reference TRBV9 and TRBJ2-6, the full variable domain is DSGVTQTPKHLITATGQRVTLRCSPRSGDLSVYWYQQSLDQGLQFLIQYYNGEERAKGNILERFSAQQFPDLHSELNLSSLELGDSALYFCASSVDPRVSGANVLTFGAGSRLTVL.

The chain joins TRBV11-2 to TRBJ2-1; the match to TRBD2 covers 10 bases. The CDR3 covers 15 residues. CDR1 is SGHAT, CDR2 FQNNGV, per germline. The junction had 5 bases not matched to a gene; V was cut back by 1 base and J by 8 bases. This chain's CDR3 is CASSLVLAGDYEQFF. The CDR3 DNA reads as TGTGCCAGCAGCTTAGTCCTAGCGGGAGACTATGAGCAGTTCTTC.

This clone was counted a single time. The chain recombines TRBV28 with TRBJ1-1; D is perhaps TRBD1 (5 bases). V gave up 6 bases and J gave up 9 bases, with 14 bases separating them. The germline CDR1 and CDR2 sequences are MDHEN and SYDVKM. This CDR3 comprises 12 residues. CDR3 in amino acids: CASRLRQYQAFF. The CDR3 DNA follows: TGTGCCAGCAGGCTCCGACAGTATCAAGCTTTCTTT.